Below, 32 T cell receptor beta chains from the same sample are listed, as sequenced in a study of CD8+CD57+ T cells in acquired aplastic anemia. Investigators profiled TCR beta VDJ and CDR3 from genomic DNA template. TCRdb re-called the reads with MiXCR, one entry per CDR3 protein. The profile covers approximately 190,000 distinct CDR3 sequences, with 40% to 55% appearing a single time and over 7.5% taken by the ten largest. The authors sequenced patients whose flow cytometry had shown CD8+CD57+ cell expansion. The specimen was sorted CD4+, CD8+, or CD8+CD57+ T cells (not recorded which) from PBMCs. These receptors were collected from a human donor with aplastic anemia.

This clonotype was recorded only once. The gene calls are TRBV29-1 and TRBJ1-2; TRBD1 aligns across 10 bases. Germline CDR1 SQVTM, CDR2 ANQGSEA. CDR3 length equals 13 residues. The V gene end was trimmed by 5 bases and the J gene end by 2 bases; junction bases not matched to a gene: 2. The CDR3 DNA follows: TGCAGCGTTAAGGACAGGGGGAACTATGGCTACACCTTC. Translation gives CSVKDRGNYGYTF.

This clonotype has a handful of counts. The chain has TRBV20-1 and TRBJ2-5; 11 nucleotides line up with TRBD1. The CDR3 is 13 residues long. Germline trimming cut 7 bases from V and 4 bases from J; bases unmatched to any gene: 5. Germline lookup yields CDR1 DFQATT and CDR2 SNEGSKA (reference sequence). The CDR3 coding sequence is TGCAGTGTTACCGGGACAGGGGGAGAGACCCAGTACTTC. Translation gives CSVTGTGGETQYF.

The rearrangement links TRBV20-1 to TRBJ2-4; D could derive from TRBD1 or TRBD2 (5 bases each). The CDR3 covers 16 residues. With 6 bases removed from V and 2 bases from J, the gap between germline ends came to 20 bases. The germline CDR1 and CDR2 sequences are DFQATT and SNEGSKA (reference sequence). The CDR3: CSAAPREGLTKNIQYF. For the CDR3, the DNA is TGCAGTGCGGCACCAAGAGAGGGGCTAACCAAAAACATTCAGTACTTC.

This clonotype was picked up many times. The chain couples TRBV5-1 to TRBJ2-1; the match to TRBD1 covers 7 bases. Germline loops: CDR1 SGHRS, CDR2 YFSETQ. CDR3 length equals 16 residues. V lost 0 bases to trimming and J lost 0 bases; unmatched junction nucleotides: 3. The CDR3 here is CASSLAGDSSYNEQFF. DNA of the CDR3: TGCGCCAGCAGCTTGGCTGGGGACAGCTCCTACAATGAGCAGTTCTTC.

This clonotype has just one count. The CDR3 DNA reads as TGCGCCAGCAGCCTTTCCTCAAGCTCCTATAATTCACCCCTCCACTTT. It translates to CASSLSSSSYNSPLHF. V usage is TRBV4-1 and J usage is TRBJ1-6; no definite D call. Germline CDR1 is MGHRA and CDR2 is YSYEKL. V gave up 4 bases and J gave up 0 bases, with 10 bases separating them. The CDR3 is made up of 16 amino acids.

This clonotype was observed many times. J is TRBJ2-1 and V is TRBV5-1, with a tentative D call TRBD1 (5 bases). The V gene lost 0 bases and the J gene lost 4 bases, with 11 bases spanning the gap. The germline gives CDR1 SGHRS, CDR2 YFSETQ. There are 15 residues in the CDR3. CDR3 loop: CASSLEGAVYNEQFF. The CDR3 DNA sequence: TGCGCCAGCAGCTTGGAAGGGGCGGTGTACAATGAGCAGTTCTTC. Full variable domain (rest looked up from reference TRBV5-1 and TRBJ2-1): KAGVTQTPRYLIKTRGQQVTLSCSPISGHRSVSWYQQTPGQGLQFLFEYFSETQRNKGNFPGRFSGRQFSNSRSEMNVSTLELGDSALYLCASSLEGAVYNEQFFGPGTRLTVL.

For this clonotype: The conserved closing phenylalanine or tryptophan is absent in this CDR3, likely reflecting a read error. This chain uses TRBV7-2 with TRBJ2-7, with 9 nucleotides matching TRBD2. Germline values: CDR1 SGHTA, CDR2 FQGNSA. The CDR3 is made up of 15 amino acids. The junction had 8 bases not matched to a gene; V was cut back by 5 bases and J by 3 bases. CDR3 loop: CASSPTSGTGYEQYL. As DNA, the CDR3 is TGTGCCAGCAGCCCGACTAGCGGTACCGGCTACGAGCAGTACCTC.

This chain joins TRBV29-1 and TRBJ1-2; D gene uncertain. Germline values: CDR1 SQVTM, CDR2 ANQGSEA. V was trimmed by 4 bases and J by 3 bases, leaving 6 bases between them. CDR3 length: 11 residues. CDR3 amino acids: CSVGEDYGYTF. As DNA, the CDR3 is TGCAGCGTTGGGGAGGACTATGGCTACACCTTC.

This clonotype was recorded many times. The CDR3 reads CASSQGIGQPYEQYF. CDR3 DNA: TGTGCCAGCAGCCAAGGGATAGGACAGCCCTACGAGCAGTACTTC. The J gene is TRBJ2-7, the V gene TRBV14, with a tentative D call TRBD1 (6 bases). This CDR3 has 15 amino acids. Per germline, CDR1 SGHDN and CDR2 FVKESK. V lost 1 base to trimming and J lost 2 bases, with 12 bases between them. Using reference TRBV14 and TRBJ2-7 for the parts outside the CDR3, the full variable domain is EAGVTQFPSHSVIEKGQTVTLRCDPISGHDNLYWYRRVMGKEIKFLLHFVKESKQDESGMPNNRFLAERTGGTYSTLKVQPAELEDSGVYFCASSQGIGQPYEQYFGPGTRLTVT.

The chain is built from TRBV19 and TRBJ1-5; possible D gene TRBD1, 5 bases. Germline CDR1 reads LNHDA; CDR2 reads SQIVND (reference sequence). Between the trimmed V and J ends, which lost 3 bases and 1 base, there was a span of 10 bases. The CDR3 has 15 residues. CDR3 nucleotide sequence: TGTGCCAGTAGTATGGAGGGGAGGAGCAATCAGCCCCAGCATTTT. Its translation: CASSMEGRSNQPQHF.

The rearrangement uses TRBV29-1 and TRBJ2-1, with 13 bases matching TRBD2. The V gene end was trimmed by 4 bases and the J gene end by 4 bases; junction bases not matched to a gene: 4. CDR1 and CDR2 (germline): SQVTM, ANQGSEA. This CDR3 is built from 15 residues. The CDR3, as DNA: TGCAGCGTTGGGACTAGCGGGAGCAAGTACAATGAGCAGTTCTTC. Protein product: CSVGTSGSKYNEQFF.

As for this clonotype: Just one base apart from a much larger clone, this may be a read error. The chain employs TRBV5-1 and TRBJ1-2; D perhaps matches TRBD1 (6 bases). The CDR3 is made up of 15 amino acids. Germline CDR1 and CDR2: SGHRS and YFSETQ. The CDR3 reads CASSLAQGTNYGCTF. For the CDR3, the DNA is TGCGCCAGCAGCTTGGCGCAGGGGACTAACTATGGCTGCACCTTC.

V is TRBV15 and J is TRBJ2-1, with D perhaps TRBD2 (6 bases). V was pared by 4 bases and J by 6 bases, with 22 bases between. Germline V gene sequence: CDR1 LNHNV, CDR2 YYDKDF (reference sequence). The CDR3 totals 17 residues. DNA of the CDR3: TGTGCCACCAGCAATCCATGGGATGGTAGCGGTCGCAATGAGCAGTTCTTC. As protein: CATSNPWDGSGRNEQFF.

This sequence joins TRBV20-1 and TRBJ2-5; 8 nucleotides align to TRBD1. Germline V gene lookup returns CDR1 DFQATT and CDR2 SNEGSKA (reference sequence). The CDR3 totals 12 residues. V gave up 6 bases and J gave up 9 bases; unmatched junction bases: 9. DNA for the CDR3: TGCAGTGCCGCAGGGGGCGCCGATGCCCAGTACTTC. Translated, it gives CSAAGGADAQYF.

This clonotype was observed at least ten times. The rearrangement links TRBV5-1 to TRBJ2-7; 10 nucleotides line up with TRBD1. Unmatched junction bases numbered 8, after V lost 4 bases and J lost 7 bases. CDR1 and CDR2 from the germline V gene are SGHRS and YFSETQ. The CDR3 runs to 14 residues. The DNA for the CDR3 is TGCGCCAGCAGCCCGGCCGACAGGGGGCGAGAGCAGTACTTC. It specifies CASSPADRGREQYF.

This clonotype has ten or more counts. The V call is TRBV27, the J call TRBJ1-2; D is ambiguous. Germline CDR1 and CDR2: MNHEY and SMNVEV (reference sequence). Trimming removed 11 bases from V and 6 bases from J, with 7 bases in between. The CDR3 covers 9 residues. Here the CDR3 DNA reads TGTGCCGGCAAGGATGGCTACACCTTC. Translating gives CAGKDGYTF.

The chain is built from TRBV7-8 and TRBJ1-1; D is undetermined. Germline loops: CDR1 SGHVS, CDR2 FQNEAQ. Trimming took 0 bases from V and 4 from J, leaving 9 bases between them. This CDR3 region has 14 residues. This CDR3 is CASSLAGFGTEAFF. CDR3 coding DNA: TGTGCCAGCAGCTTAGCTGGGTTTGGCACTGAAGCTTTCTTT. Full variable domain (rest looked up from reference TRBV7-8 and TRBJ1-1): GAGVSQSPRYKVAKRGQDVALRCDPISGHVSLFWYQQALGQGPEFLTYFQNEAQLDKSGLPSDRFFAERPEGSVSTLKIQRTQQEDSAVYLCASSLAGFGTEAFFGQGTRLTVV.

A few counts support this clonotype. The J gene is TRBJ1-1, the V gene TRBV29-1; no firm D call. The V and J ends lost 4 bases and 4 bases respectively, with 4 bases between them. This CDR3 is built from 10 residues. Germline-derived CDR1 and CDR2 are SQVTM and ANQGSEA. CDR3 DNA sequence: TGCAGCGTTGCTGGCACTGAAGCTTTCTTT. Residues: CSVAGTEAFF.

This clonotype was seen a few times. This chain links TRBV6-1 with TRBJ1-2; D is perhaps TRBD1 (5 bases). Trimming took 5 bases from V and 8 from J, leaving 21 bases between them. Germline loops: CDR1 MNHNS, CDR2 SASEGT. The CDR3 extends over 15 amino acids. The DNA of the CDR3 is TGTGCCAGCAGTCCTCGGGACGGACTAATGAACGGCTACACCTTC. This sequence encodes CASSPRDGLMNGYTF.

CDR3 protein: CASSPPSDHFYGYTF. CDR3 nucleotides: TGTGCCAGCAGTCCCCCCTCAGACCACTTCTATGGCTACACCTTC. The J gene is TRBJ1-2, the V gene TRBV2, with unresolved D. The CDR3 spans 15 residues. Germline V CDR1 and CDR2: SNHLY, FYNNEI. Trimming shortened V by 5 bases and J by 4 bases, and 17 bases separated the two germline ends.

V gene TRBV20-1 combines with J gene TRBJ2-5, with D perhaps TRBD1 (6 bases). CDR1 DFQATT and CDR2 SNEGSKA come from the germline V gene (reference sequence). V gave up 1 base and J gave up 5 bases, with 11 bases separating them. There are 13 residues in the CDR3. CDR3 region: CSARVAGEETQYF. The CDR3 DNA reads TGCAGTGCTAGAGTTGCAGGGGAGGAGACCCAGTACTTC.

The rearrangement uses TRBV20-1 and TRBJ1-2, with unresolved D. V dropped 6 bases and J dropped 4 bases, with 12 bases sitting between them. Germline CDR1 DFQATT, CDR2 SNEGSKA (reference sequence). The CDR3 length is 12 residues. This CDR3 is CSAPKVSYGYTF. The CDR3 nucleotides read TGCAGTGCCCCGAAGGTGAGCTATGGCTACACCTTC.

Only a few counts were recorded for this clonotype. This CDR3 is CASKDSSNSPLHF. CDR3 bases: TGCGCCAGCAAGGACAGTTCGAATTCACCCCTCCACTTT. The chain uses TRBV10-2 and TRBJ1-6, with a weak D call TRBD1 (6 bases). Germline CDR1 WSHSY, CDR2 SAAADI. V was shortened by 7 bases and J by 7 bases, with 11 bases between the two germline ends. The CDR3 covers 13 residues.

The sample holds one count of this clonotype. The rearrangement links TRBV25-1 to TRBJ1-1, with D maybe TRBD1 (5 bases). The CDR3 consists of 14 residues. Trimming cost V 5 bases and J 1 base, with 11 bases left between them. Germline assignment: CDR1 MGHDK and CDR2 SYGVNS. The CDR3 nucleotides are TGTGCCAGCAGTCCCCCCGGGGGGAACACTGAAGCTTTCTTT. Residues: CASSPPGGNTEAFF.

This clonotype was detected ten times or more. The rearrangement links TRBV29-1 to TRBJ2-3; 10 positions match TRBD2. Germline values: CDR1 SQVTM, CDR2 ANQGSEA. V shed 4 bases, J shed 4 bases, and the junction held 5 bases outside the gene matches. This CDR3 has 14 amino acids. The CDR3 DNA sequence: TGCAGCGTTGGTTTAGCGGGAGGCTCAGATACGCAGTATTTT. Protein product: CSVGLAGGSDTQYF.

The CDR3 DNA follows: TGTGCCAGCCTCAGCGATATTGCCAGATCGGAGACCCAGTACTTC. It codes for CASLSDIARSETQYF. The chain couples TRBV7-2 to TRBJ2-5; D not certain. From germline, CDR1 is SGHTA and CDR2 FQGNSA. V lost 8 bases, J lost 5 bases, and 21 bases lay in between. This CDR3 has 15 residues.

The chain recombines TRBV6-1 with TRBJ2-7; D is unresolved. The CDR3 totals 12 residues. V was cut by 2 bases and J by 9 bases, with 11 bases left in between. Looked up from germline, CDR1 is MNHNS and CDR2 is SASEGT. CDR3: CASSERGPPQYF. In DNA, the CDR3 is TGTGCCAGCAGTGAAAGAGGCCCGCCGCAGTACTTC.

There are many counts of this clonotype. The rearrangement links TRBV6-5 to TRBJ1-1; 8 nucleotides match TRBD1. V gave up 2 bases and J gave up 3 bases; unmatched junction bases: 2. In germline, CDR1 is MNHEY, CDR2 SVGAGI. This CDR3 contains 14 residues. CDR3 in DNA: TGTGCCAGCAGTTACCGACAGGGGTACACTGAAGCTTTCTTT. It is translated as CASSYRQGYTEAFF.

This chain joins TRBV2 and TRBJ2-2; TRBD2 matches at 8 bases. The germline CDR1 and CDR2 sequences are SNHLY and FYNNEI. This CDR3 has 18 amino acids. V lost 8 bases and J lost 4; bases outside the gene matches: 18. The CDR3 DNA reads TGTGCCAGCTCACCACCCGGACAAGCGGGGGACCTCACCGGGGAGCTGTTTTTT. Translated, it gives CASSPPGQAGDLTGELFF.

The genes are TRBV3-1 and TRBJ1-2; unclear D gene. V was trimmed by 2 bases and J by 8 bases, leaving 24 bases between them. The germline CDR1 and CDR2 sequences are LGHDT and YNNKEL (reference sequence). The CDR3 spans 17 residues. CDR3 amino acids: CASSQTSGLPLMGGYTF. Written as DNA, the CDR3 is TGTGCCAGCAGCCAAACCTCTGGGCTCCCCCTGATGGGAGGCTACACCTTC.

This chain connects TRBV6-2 or TRBV6-3 to TRBJ1-2; D is ambiguous. The V end lost 2 bases, the J end lost 4 bases, and 11 bases lay between the germline ends. The CDR3 runs to 14 residues. The germline gives CDR1 MNHEY, CDR2 SVGEGT. In nucleotides, the CDR3 is TGTGCCAGCAGTTACCAAGGGTTTAGCTATGGCTACACCTTC. It is translated as CASSYQGFSYGYTF.

This clonotype was recorded at least ten times. The chain employs TRBV20-1 and TRBJ1-1; TRBD1 might be the D (5 bases). Germline V gene sequence: CDR1 DFQATT, CDR2 SNEGSKA (reference sequence). The CDR3 has 17 amino acids. Trimming took off 3 bases at V and 2 bases at J, with 22 bases between the two ends. Written as DNA, the CDR3 is TGCAGTGCTAGGGTTTGGGTGGGGACTTCGGAAAACACTGAAGCTTTCTTT. Translation: CSARVWVGTSENTEAFF.